This T cell receptor beta chain was identified during a study of blood T cell repertoires in COVID-19. For the study at large: In each case, the material was cDNA or gDNA derived from T cells, B-cell-depleted T cells, or PBMCs.

Adults between about 18 and 95 years of age took part from more than 20 US areas. This clone was picked up one time. Authors' data handling: Reference gene primer amplification gave estimated nucleated cell counts. Measured with immunoSEQ multiplex PCR; TCRdb has only the in-frame clones, and not every one. The D gene and trimming were derived from the DNA, and the V and J assignments and clone size from that table. The sample records about 330,000 clones, 92% being singletons. The germline V gene has CDR1 KGHDR and CDR2 SFDVKD. V lost 4 bases, J lost 5 bases, and 12 bases lay in between. The CDR3 sequence is 14 residues long.

The V gene is TRBV24-1, the J gene TRBJ2-3; maybe TRBD1 (5 bases). This TCR was sampled from a woman in her 30s who had recovered from COVID-19. Sequenced: PBMCs or T cells enriched from blood (not recorded which). CDR3 sequence (DNA): TGTGCCACCAGTGACTCAGGGTTGGGAGATACGCAGTATTTT. It is translated as CATSDSGLGDTQYF.